The entry that follows covers one T cell receptor (beta chain) sequence. The antigen remains undetermined. The record originates from a study of cytomegalovirus exposure and HLA in healthy donors. Looking at the study overall: Inside one of the first data releases sat around 85 million unique TCRs taken from HLA-typed donors.

The CDR3 contains 12 residues. V lost 7 bases to trimming and J lost 4 bases; unmatched junction nucleotides: 3. Germline loops: CDR1 WSHSY, CDR2 SAAADI. 13 Jbeta primers and 60 Vbeta primers were used for the PCR. Method: immunoSEQ multiplex PCR; TCRdb's copy keeps in-frame clones and lacks some. The sample has over 150,000 clones; over 70% are singletons. Notes on the study in general: Associated with cytomegalovirus, according to the listing, were 150 to 200 TCR beta chains.

The sequencing input was PBMCs. The receptor comes from a man aged 25 to 40 in good health and CMV-seropositive. The rearrangement links TRBV10-2 to TRBJ1-1, with TRBD1 identical over 7 bases. The CDR3 DNA follows: TGCGCCAGCACGACAGGGTCCACTGAAGCTTTCTTT. Amino acid sequence: CASTTGSTEAFF.